Each of the 13 T cell receptor beta chains below was sequenced from the same sample in a study of post-analysis software for immune sequencing data. Overall study findings and caveats: A handful of TRBV segments, including TRBV5-6, TRBV5-1 and TRBV20-1, were more frequent in patients than controls.

cDNA libraries for TCR beta contained unique molecular identifiers. TCRdb redid the calling of the PCR reads with MiXCR, one entry per CDR3 protein. The sample yields hundreds of thousands of distinct CDR3 sequences, more than 50% seen once. Which antigens these TCRs recognize remains unknown. The specimen was blood. These receptor sequences come from a girl aged 2 to 9 with multiple sclerosis.

V gene TRBV20-1 combines with J gene TRBJ2-7, with D maybe TRBD1 (6 bases). The J call could be wrong; TRBJ2-5 is a better fit for the DNA end. This CDR3 is 12 amino acids long. Per the germline V gene, CDR1 is DFQATT and CDR2 is SNEGSKA (reference sequence). CDR3 nucleotide sequence: TGCAGTGCCCCCGGACAGAAAGAGACCCAGTACTTC. Residues: CSAPGQKETQYF.

The chain has TRBV10-2 and TRBJ1-5; the match to TRBD1 covers 9 bases. J lost 7 bases, V lost 8 bases, and 12 bases had no gene match. Germline assignment: CDR1 WSHSY and CDR2 SAAADI. The CDR3 spans 15 residues. The CDR3, as DNA: TGCGCCAGCGATACGGGACAGGGAGGAGGACAGCCCCAGCATTTT. Translated, it gives CASDTGQGGGQPQHF.

The chain combines TRBV13 with TRBJ2-1; 7 positions match TRBD2. Trimming cost V 5 bases and J 15 bases; bases outside gene matches: 13. Germline CDR1 is PRHDT and CDR2 is FYEKMQ (reference sequence). There are 13 residues in the CDR3. For the CDR3, the DNA is TGTGCCAGCAGCCGCGGACTAGATTATCGGGCGTTCTTC. Protein: CASSRGLDYRAFF.

The chain employs TRBV10-3 and TRBJ2-7; D assignment may be TRBD1 or TRBD2 (5 bases each). The V gene's germline CDR1 is ENHRY and CDR2 SYGVKD. V shed 2 bases and J shed 4 bases, with 9 bases lying between them. The CDR3 totals 13 residues. CDR3 amino acids: CAISEGTSYEQYF. The CDR3 DNA sequence: TGTGCCATCAGTGAGGGGACGTCTTACGAGCAGTACTTC.

The V gene is TRBV7-9, the J gene TRBJ2-7, with D possibly being TRBD1 (5 bases). Deletions cut 4 bases from V and 0 bases from J, with 10 bases between. This CDR3 spans 14 amino acids. Germline V gives CDR1 SEHNR, CDR2 FQNEAQ (reference sequence). The CDR3 sequence is CASSSRQFSYEQYF. Here the CDR3 DNA reads TGTGCCAGCAGCTCCCGACAGTTCTCCTACGAGCAGTACTTC.

This clonotype has just one count. The chain employs TRBV5-1 and TRBJ2-1; no definite D call. Between the trimmed V and J ends, which lost 4 bases and 6 bases, there was a span of 8 bases. This CDR3 has 12 residues. Germline lookup yields CDR1 SGHRS and CDR2 YFSETQ. CDR3 DNA: TGCGCCAGCAGCCGGCCCCCCAATGAGCAGTTCTTC. Its protein is CASSRPPNEQFF.

CDR3 in amino acids: CASSYTYEGNEQFF. The CDR3 nucleotides read TGCGCCAGCAGCTACACCTACGAGGGCAATGAGCAGTTCTTC. This chain uses TRBV5-1 with TRBJ2-1; TRBD2 is a possible D gene (5 bases). Trimming cost V 3 bases and J 6 bases, with 13 bases left between them. CDR1 is SGHRS, CDR2 YFSETQ, per germline. This CDR3 has 14 residues. Full variable domain (rest looked up from reference TRBV5-1 and TRBJ2-1): KAGVTQTPRYLIKTRGQQVTLSCSPISGHRSVSWYQQTPGQGLQFLFEYFSETQRNKGNFPGRFSGRQFSNSRSEMNVSTLELGDSALYLCASSYTYEGNEQFFGPGTRLTVL.

The CDR3 coding sequence is TGCAGTGCTAGAGATCCGGGGAGCGGCTCGAATTCACCCCTCCACTTT. This codes for CSARDPGSGSNSPLHF. The chain combines TRBV20-1 with TRBJ1-6; the D is unclear. Trimming left V 0 bases short and J 7 bases short, with 16 bases between. From germline, CDR1 is DFQATT and CDR2 SNEGSKA (reference sequence). There are 16 residues in the CDR3.

This clonotype was counted only a few times. The chain is built from TRBV29-1 and TRBJ2-1; a possible D gene is TRBD2 (6 bases). The length of the CDR3 is 15 residues. The germline V gene has CDR1 SQVTM and CDR2 ANQGSEA. Trimming took 2 bases from V and 12 from J, leaving 23 bases between them. Here the CDR3 reads CSVEMGEQAGGLQFF. For the CDR3, the DNA is TGCAGCGTTGAAATGGGGGAGCAAGCGGGTGGTCTGCAGTTCTTC.

This rearrangement joins TRBV11-2 to TRBJ2-1, with D perhaps matching TRBD2 (5 bases). With 3 bases removed from V and 1 base from J, the gap between germline ends came to 13 bases. The CDR3 loop spans 16 amino acids. Germline-derived CDR1 and CDR2 are SGHAT and FQNNGV. CDR3 sequence (DNA): TGTGCCAGCAGCTTGGAAAGTGGGAGTTCCTACAATGAGCAGTTCTTC. Protein: CASSLESGSSYNEQFF.

The chain is built from TRBV20-1 and TRBJ2-4, with D possibly matching TRBD1 (6 bases). V was clipped by 6 bases and J by 2 bases, with 11 bases between them. CDR1 and CDR2 from the germline V gene are DFQATT and SNEGSKA (reference sequence). This CDR3 has 13 amino acids. CDR3 sequence (DNA): TGCAGTGCAGGCAGGGGAACCAAAAACATTCAGTACTTC. This sequence encodes CSAGRGTKNIQYF.

Only a few counts were recorded for this clonotype. V is TRBV6-2 or TRBV6-3 and J is TRBJ2-3; 9 nucleotides match TRBD1. This CDR3 has 12 amino acids. V shed 11 bases, J shed 5 bases, and the junction held 5 bases outside the gene matches. Germline values: CDR1 MNHEY, CDR2 SVGEGT. In nucleotides, the CDR3 is TGTGCCGGCGGACAGGGGATAGATACGCAGTATTTT. Amino acid sequence: CAGGQGIDTQYF.

The chain links TRBV7-2 to TRBJ2-1; TRBD1 is a possible D gene (6 bases). Germline CDR1 SGHTA, CDR2 FQGNSA. This CDR3 region has 13 residues. Trimming took off 4 bases at V and 13 bases at J, with 17 bases between the two ends. The CDR3 DNA sequence: TGTGCCAGCAGCTATAATATCCGGACAGAACAGTTCTTC. It is translated as CASSYNIRTEQFF.